The entry that follows covers one TCR beta chain sequence. The antigen is not known. The sample is drawn from a study of a mutant IDH1 vaccine in newly diagnosed glioma. Time point given: week 35, safety follow-up. Doses of 300 ug of mutant IDH1 20-mer peptide were given with topical imiquimod. Donor tumors were new WHO grade 3 or 4 IDH1-mutant, ATRX-lost astrocytomas. Some clones are missing from TCRdb's copy, which holds only in-frame ones; the method was immunoSEQ multiplex PCR. The table lists over 65,000 clones, approximately 84% of them singletons. Germline V gives CDR1 ENHRY, CDR2 SYGVKD. The CDR3 consists of 16 residues. V dropped 2 bases and J dropped 1; count of bases not matched to a gene: 5.

This material consisted of PBMCs, taken from a glioma patient whose treatment included an IDH1 peptide vaccine. The source of this sequence is a man between 18 and 35 years old with glioma. V gene TRBV10-3 combines with J gene TRBJ1-5; 7 bases map to TRBD1. As DNA, the CDR3 is TGTGCCATCAGTGAGGGAGGGGGCATAAGCAATCAGCCCCAGCATTTT. Translating it yields CAISEGGGISNQPQHF.